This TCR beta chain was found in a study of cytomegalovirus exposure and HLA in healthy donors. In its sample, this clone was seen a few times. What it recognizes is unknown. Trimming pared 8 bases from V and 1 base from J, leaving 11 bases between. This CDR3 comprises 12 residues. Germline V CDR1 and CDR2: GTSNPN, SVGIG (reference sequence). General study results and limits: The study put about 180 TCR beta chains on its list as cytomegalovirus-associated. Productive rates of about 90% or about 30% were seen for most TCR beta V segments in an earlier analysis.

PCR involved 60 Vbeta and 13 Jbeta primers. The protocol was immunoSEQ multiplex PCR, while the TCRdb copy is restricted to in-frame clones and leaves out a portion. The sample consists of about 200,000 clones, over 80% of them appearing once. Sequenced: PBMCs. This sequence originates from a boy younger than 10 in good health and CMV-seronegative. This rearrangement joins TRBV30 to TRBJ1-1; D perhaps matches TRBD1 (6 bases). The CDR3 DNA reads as TGTGCCGCAACAGGGAGGAACACTGAAGCTTTCTTT. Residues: CAATGRNTEAFF. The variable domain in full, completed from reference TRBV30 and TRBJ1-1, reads SQTIHQWPATLVQPVGSPLSLECTVEGTSNPNLYWYRQAAGRGLQLLFYSVGIGQISSEVPQNLSASRPQDRQFILSSKKLLLSDSGFYLCAATGRNTEAFFGQGTRLTVV.